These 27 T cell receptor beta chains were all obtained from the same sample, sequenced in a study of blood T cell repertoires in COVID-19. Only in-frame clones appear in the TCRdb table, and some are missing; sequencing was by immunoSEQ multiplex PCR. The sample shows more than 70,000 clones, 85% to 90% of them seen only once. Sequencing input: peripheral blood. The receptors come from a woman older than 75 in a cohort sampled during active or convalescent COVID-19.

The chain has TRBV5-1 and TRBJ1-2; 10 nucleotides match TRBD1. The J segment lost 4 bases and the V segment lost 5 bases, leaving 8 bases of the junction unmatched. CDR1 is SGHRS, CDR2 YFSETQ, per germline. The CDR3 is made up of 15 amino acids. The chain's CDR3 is CASSRDRGPVYGYTF. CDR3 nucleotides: TGCGCCAGCAGTAGGGACAGGGGCCCTGTCTATGGCTACACCTTC.

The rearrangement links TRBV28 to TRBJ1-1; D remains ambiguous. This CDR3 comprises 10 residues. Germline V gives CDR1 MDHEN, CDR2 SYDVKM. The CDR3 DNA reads TGTGCAACGGTTAACACTGAAGCTTTCTTT. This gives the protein CATVNTEAFF.

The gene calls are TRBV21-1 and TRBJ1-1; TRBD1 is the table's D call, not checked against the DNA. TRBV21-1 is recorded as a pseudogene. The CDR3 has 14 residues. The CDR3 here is CAGRQGPLNTEAFF. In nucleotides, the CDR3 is TGTGCCGGCCGACAGGGGCCGCTGAACACTGAAGCTTTCTTT.

Here the CDR3 DNA reads TGTGCCAGCAGTCCCGGACCCGGAGGGCACGAGCAGTACTTC. This codes for CASSPGPGGHEQYF. The genes are TRBV2 and TRBJ2-7; a possible D gene is TRBD2 (6 bases). CDR1 and CDR2 from the germline V gene are SNHLY and FYNNEI. V dropped 5 bases and J dropped 5 bases, with 16 bases sitting between them. The CDR3 totals 14 residues.

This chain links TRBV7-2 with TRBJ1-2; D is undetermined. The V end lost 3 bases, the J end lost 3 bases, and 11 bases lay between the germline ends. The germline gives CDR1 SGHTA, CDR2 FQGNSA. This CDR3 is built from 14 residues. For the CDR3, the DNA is TGTGCCAGCAGCTTTGGCCTGCGGGACTATGGCTACACCTTC. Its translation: CASSFGLRDYGYTF. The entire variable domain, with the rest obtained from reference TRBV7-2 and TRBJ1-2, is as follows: GAGVSQSPSNKVTEKGKDVELRCDPISGHTALYWYRQSLGQGLEFLIYFQGNSAPDKSGLPSDRFSAERTGGSVSTLTIQRTQQEDSAVYLCASSFGLRDYGYTFGSGTRLTVV.

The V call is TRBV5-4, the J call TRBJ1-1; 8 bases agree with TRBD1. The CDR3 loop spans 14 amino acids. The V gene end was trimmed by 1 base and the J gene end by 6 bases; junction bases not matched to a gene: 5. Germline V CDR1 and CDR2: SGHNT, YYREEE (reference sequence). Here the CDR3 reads CASSLRQGRSEAFF. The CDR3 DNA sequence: TGTGCCAGCAGCTTGAGACAGGGGAGGTCTGAAGCTTTCTTT.

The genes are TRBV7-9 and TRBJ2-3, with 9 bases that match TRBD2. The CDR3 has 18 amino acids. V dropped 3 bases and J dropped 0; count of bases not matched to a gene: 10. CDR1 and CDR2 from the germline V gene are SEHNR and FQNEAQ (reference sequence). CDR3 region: CASSLGLGTSSSTDTQYF. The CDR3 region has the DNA TGTGCCAGCAGCTTGGGTCTTGGGACTAGCAGTAGCACAGATACGCAGTATTTT.

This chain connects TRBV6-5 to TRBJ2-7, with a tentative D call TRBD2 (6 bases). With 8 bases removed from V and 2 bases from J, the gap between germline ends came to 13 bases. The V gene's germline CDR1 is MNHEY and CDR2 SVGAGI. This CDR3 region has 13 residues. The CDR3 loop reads CASRYRETYEQYF. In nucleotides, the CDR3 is TGTGCCAGCCGATACCGGGAGACCTACGAGCAGTACTTC.

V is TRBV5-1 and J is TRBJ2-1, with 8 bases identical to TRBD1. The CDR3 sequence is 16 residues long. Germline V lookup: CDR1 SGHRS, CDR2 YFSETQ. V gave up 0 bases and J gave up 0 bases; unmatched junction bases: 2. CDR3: CASSLGGTGSYNEQFF. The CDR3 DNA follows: TGCGCCAGCAGCTTGGGTGGGACAGGCTCCTACAATGAGCAGTTCTTC.

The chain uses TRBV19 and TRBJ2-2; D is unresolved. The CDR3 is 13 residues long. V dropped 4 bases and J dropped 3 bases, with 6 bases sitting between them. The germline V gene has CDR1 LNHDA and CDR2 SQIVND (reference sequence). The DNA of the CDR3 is TGTGCCAGTAGTACGCTAGACACCGGGGAGCTGTTTTTT. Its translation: CASSTLDTGELFF.

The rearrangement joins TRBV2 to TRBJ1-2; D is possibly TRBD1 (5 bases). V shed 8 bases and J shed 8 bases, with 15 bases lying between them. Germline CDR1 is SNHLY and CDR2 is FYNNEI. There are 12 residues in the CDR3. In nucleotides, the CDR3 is TGTGCCAGCTATGGGGGGAGGTCGGGCTACACCTTC. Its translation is CASYGGRSGYTF.

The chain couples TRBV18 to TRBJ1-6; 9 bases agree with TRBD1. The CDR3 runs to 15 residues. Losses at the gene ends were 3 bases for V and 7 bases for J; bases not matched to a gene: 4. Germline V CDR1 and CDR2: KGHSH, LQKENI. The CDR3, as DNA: TGTGCCAGCTCACCGGGGACAGGGAAAAATTCACCCCTCCACTTT. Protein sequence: CASSPGTGKNSPLHF.

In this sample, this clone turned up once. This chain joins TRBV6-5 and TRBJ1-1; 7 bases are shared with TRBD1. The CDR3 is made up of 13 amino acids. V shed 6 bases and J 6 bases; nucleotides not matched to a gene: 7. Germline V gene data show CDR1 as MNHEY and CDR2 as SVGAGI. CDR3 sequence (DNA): TGTGCCAGCAGCGGATACAGGGGCGCTGAAGCTTTCTTT. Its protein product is CASSGYRGAEAFF.

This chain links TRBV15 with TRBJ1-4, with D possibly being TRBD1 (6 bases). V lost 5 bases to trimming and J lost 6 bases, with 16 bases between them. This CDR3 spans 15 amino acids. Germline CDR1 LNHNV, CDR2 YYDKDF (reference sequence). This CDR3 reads CATSLHRDRYEKLFF. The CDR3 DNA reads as TGTGCCACCAGCTTGCACAGGGATCGTTATGAAAAACTGTTTTTT. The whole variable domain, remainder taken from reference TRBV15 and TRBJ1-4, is DAMVIQNPRYQVTQFGKPVTLSCSQTLNHNVMYWYQQKSSQAPKLLFHYYDKDFNNEADTPDNFQSRRPNTSFCFLDIRSPGLGDTAMYLCATSLHRDRYEKLFFGSGTQLSVL.

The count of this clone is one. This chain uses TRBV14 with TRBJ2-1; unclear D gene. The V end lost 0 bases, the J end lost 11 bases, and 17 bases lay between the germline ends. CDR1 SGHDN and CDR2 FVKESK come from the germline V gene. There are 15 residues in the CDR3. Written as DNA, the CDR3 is TGTGCCAGCAGCCAAGAAACAAGGTCGCCGGGTCAGCAGTTCTTC. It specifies CASSQETRSPGQQFF.

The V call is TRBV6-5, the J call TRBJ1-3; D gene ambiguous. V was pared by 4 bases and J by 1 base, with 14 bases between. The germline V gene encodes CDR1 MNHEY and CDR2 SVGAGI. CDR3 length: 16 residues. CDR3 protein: CASSLFSRESGNTIYF. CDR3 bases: TGTGCCAGCAGTTTATTTTCGCGGGAATCTGGAAACACCATATATTTT.

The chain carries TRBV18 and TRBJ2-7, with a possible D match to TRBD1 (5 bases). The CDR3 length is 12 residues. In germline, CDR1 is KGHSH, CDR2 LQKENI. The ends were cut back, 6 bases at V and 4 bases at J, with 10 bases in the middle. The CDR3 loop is CASSQDRYEQYF. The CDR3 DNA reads TGTGCCAGCTCGCAAGACAGATACGAGCAGTACTTC.

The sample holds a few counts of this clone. The CDR3 DNA follows: TGTGCCAGCCGGGGGGGACAGTACAATGAGCAGTTCTTC. Its translation: CASRGGQYNEQFF. J is TRBJ2-1 and V is TRBV2, with a possible D match to TRBD2 (8 bases). Germline V gene sequence: CDR1 SNHLY, CDR2 FYNNEI. This CDR3 region has 13 residues. The germline V and J ends were trimmed by 8 bases and 4 bases, with 12 bases remaining between them.

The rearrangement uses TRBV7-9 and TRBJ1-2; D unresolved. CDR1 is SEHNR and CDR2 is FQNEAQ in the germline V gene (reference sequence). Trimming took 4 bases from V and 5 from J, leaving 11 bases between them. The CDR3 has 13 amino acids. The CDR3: CASSSPRLYGYTF. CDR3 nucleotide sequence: TGTGCCAGCAGCTCGCCGCGACTGTATGGCTACACCTTC. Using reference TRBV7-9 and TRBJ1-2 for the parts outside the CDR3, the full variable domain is DTGVSQNPRHKITKRGQNVTFRCDPISEHNRLYWYRQTLGQGPEFLTYFQNEAQLEKSRLLSDRFSAERPKGSFSTLEIQRTEQGDSAMYLCASSSPRLYGYTFGSGTRLTVV.

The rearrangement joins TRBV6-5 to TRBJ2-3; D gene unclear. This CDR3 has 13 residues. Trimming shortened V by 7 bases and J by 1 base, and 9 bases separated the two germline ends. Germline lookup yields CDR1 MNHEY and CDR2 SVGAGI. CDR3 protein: CASNIMGTDTQYF. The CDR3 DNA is TGTGCCAGCAACATTATGGGCACAGATACGCAGTATTTT.

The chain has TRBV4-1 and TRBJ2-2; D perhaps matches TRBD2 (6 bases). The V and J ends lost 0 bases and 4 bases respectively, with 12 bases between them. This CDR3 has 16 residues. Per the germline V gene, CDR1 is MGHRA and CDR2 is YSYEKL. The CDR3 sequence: CASSQDAGSVTGELFF. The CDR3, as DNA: TGCGCCAGCAGCCAAGATGCCGGGAGTGTCACCGGGGAGCTGTTTTTT.

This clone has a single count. CDR3: CASSQYSNQPQHF. Here the CDR3 DNA reads TGTGCCAGCAGTCAGTATAGCAATCAGCCCCAGCATTTT. The V call is TRBV28, the J call TRBJ1-5, with unresolved D. This CDR3 spans 13 amino acids. The germline V gene has CDR1 MDHEN and CDR2 SYDVKM. Trimming removed 5 bases from V and 0 bases from J, with 5 bases in between.

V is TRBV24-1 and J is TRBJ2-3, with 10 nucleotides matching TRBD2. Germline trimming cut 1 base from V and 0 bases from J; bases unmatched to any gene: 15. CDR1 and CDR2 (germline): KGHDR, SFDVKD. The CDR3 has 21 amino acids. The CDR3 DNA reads TGTGCCACCAGTGATTTACGGGGGAGTAGCGGGAGGACATTCAGCACAGATACGCAGTATTTT. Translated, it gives CATSDLRGSSGRTFSTDTQYF.

CDR3 DNA sequence: TGTGCCAGCTCACCACCCCAATCGGGAGAGCAGTACTTC. Its protein is CASSPPQSGEQYF. The V and J genes are TRBV18 and TRBJ2-7; D might be TRBD2 (5 bases). The CDR3 spans 13 residues. From germline, CDR1 is KGHSH and CDR2 LQKENI. V was pared by 0 bases and J by 7 bases, with 10 bases between.

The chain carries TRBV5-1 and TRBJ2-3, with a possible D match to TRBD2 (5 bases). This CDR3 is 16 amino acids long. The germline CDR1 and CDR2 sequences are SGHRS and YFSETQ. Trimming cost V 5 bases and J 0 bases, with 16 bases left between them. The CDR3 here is CASRSSAGGSTDTQYF. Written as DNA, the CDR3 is TGCGCCAGCAGAAGTTCCGCTGGCGGGAGCACAGATACGCAGTATTTT.

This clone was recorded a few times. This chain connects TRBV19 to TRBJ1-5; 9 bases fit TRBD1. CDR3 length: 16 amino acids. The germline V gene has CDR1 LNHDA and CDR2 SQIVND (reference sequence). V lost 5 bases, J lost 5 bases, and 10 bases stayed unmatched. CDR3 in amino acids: CASSQTGGGLDQPQHF. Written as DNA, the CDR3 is TGTGCCAGTAGTCAAACAGGGGGCGGATTGGATCAGCCCCAGCATTTT.

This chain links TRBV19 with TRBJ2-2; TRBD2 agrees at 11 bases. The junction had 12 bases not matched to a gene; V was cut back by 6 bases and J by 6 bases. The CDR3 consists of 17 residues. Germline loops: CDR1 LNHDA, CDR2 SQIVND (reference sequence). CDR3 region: CASRSTSGSGIAGELFF. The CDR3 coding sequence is TGTGCCAGTAGATCTACTAGCGGGAGCGGTATTGCCGGGGAGCTGTTTTTT.